Following are 13 T cell receptor beta chains from one sample sequenced in a study of T-cell reconstitution after alpha-beta-depleted transplantation in children (dated by TCRdb to 2016 to 2018). The library was obtained by PCR. The sequencer was an Illumina HiSeq 2500. TCR library preparation used molecular barcoding, with unique molecular identifiers applied to normalize quantification of the TCRbeta repertoire. TCRdb ran its own pipeline on the public reads, namely fastp trimming at Q25 and MiXCR clone calling, and kept in-frame beta chains. All rows with the same CDR3 protein become a single entry with the most common DNA and genes. This sample holds about 980,000 distinct CDR3 sequences; about 29% were observed only once. The leading ten clones occupy about 28% of the sample. The label giving this sample's treatment or condition can be read as: allogeneic hematopoietic cell transplantation with graft depleted of TCRalphabeta T cells and CD19 B cells.

The sample here was PBMCs, mostly from graft donor cells, taken 360 days after TCRalphabeta/CD19-depleted stem cell transplant. These receptor sequences come from a boy younger than two who had a stem cell transplant for SCID, so the T cells may come from the graft donor.

The rearrangement joins TRBV7-9 to TRBJ2-2; D gene ambiguous. The CDR3 is 15 amino acids. CDR1 and CDR2 from the germline V gene are SEHNR and FQNEAQ (reference sequence). V was trimmed by 4 bases and J by 5 bases, leaving 14 bases between them. CDR3 residues: CASSWDREITGELFF. The CDR3 nucleotides read TGTGCCAGCAGCTGGGATAGAGAGATTACCGGGGAGCTGTTTTTT.

This sequence joins TRBV6-2 or TRBV6-3 and TRBJ1-1; D may be TRBD1 (5 bases). Germline V gene sequence: CDR1 MNHEY, CDR2 SVGEGT. The CDR3 spans 18 residues. V was cut by 5 bases and J by 1 base, with 23 bases left in between. The CDR3 loop is CASSTGEKMTVKNTEAFF. The DNA of the CDR3 is TGTGCCAGCAGTACGGGGGAGAAAATGACGGTTAAGAACACTGAAGCTTTCTTT.

The chain is built from TRBV10-3 and TRBJ1-3; D might be TRBD1 (6 bases). Trimming stripped 4 bases from V and 2 bases from J, with 21 bases between. The CDR3 totals 18 residues. Germline values: CDR1 ENHRY, CDR2 SYGVKD. The DNA for the CDR3 is TGTGCCATCAGTGGACCGCGGGACAACACTTTTACTGGAAACACCATATATTTT. Amino acids: CAISGPRDNTFTGNTIYF.

In its sample, this clonotype was seen a few times. This chain joins TRBV4-1 and TRBJ2-2; 12 bases agree with TRBD1. The CDR3 covers 15 residues. Germline CDR1 and CDR2: MGHRA and YSYEKL. The V segment lost 1 base and the J segment 13 bases; nucleotides outside the gene matches: 7. The CDR3 reads CASSQVGQGAWGLFF. CDR3 nucleotide sequence: TGCGCCAGCAGCCAAGTGGGACAGGGGGCGTGGGGGCTGTTTTTT.

This clonotype has just a few counts. The chain couples TRBV29-1 to TRBJ1-2; weak D call: TRBD1 (6 bases). This CDR3 has 15 amino acids. V was shortened by 7 bases and J by 4 bases, with 22 bases between the two germline ends. Germline V lookup: CDR1 SQVTM, CDR2 ANQGSEA. The CDR3 protein is CSALFFGGTSYGYTF. The CDR3 DNA reads as TGCAGCGCCTTATTTTTCGGGGGCACCTCCTATGGCTACACCTTC.

J is TRBJ1-3 and V is TRBV20-1; D is ambiguous. Germline assignment: CDR1 DFQATT and CDR2 SNEGSKA (reference sequence). CDR3 length: 13 residues. V was shortened by 3 bases and J by 5 bases, with 11 bases between the two germline ends. DNA for the CDR3: TGCAGTGCTAGCTTCGGTTCCAGAAACACCATATATTTT. Translated: CSASFGSRNTIYF.

The DNA for the CDR3 is TGTGCCAGCAGCGATCAAACAGGGTACGAGCAGTACTTC. It codes for CASSDQTGYEQYF. V and J are TRBV7-6 and TRBJ2-7; TRBD1 is a possible D gene (6 bases). CDR1 is SGHVS and CDR2 is FNYEAQ in the germline V gene. The CDR3 runs to 13 residues. The V end lost 5 bases, the J end lost 4 bases, and 12 bases lay between the germline ends.

The chain has TRBV15 and TRBJ2-4, with TRBD1 matching over 8 bases. CDR3 length equals 15 residues. Germline CDR1 LNHNV, CDR2 YYDKDF (reference sequence). The V gene end was trimmed by 1 base and the J gene end by 8 bases; junction bases not matched to a gene: 7. The CDR3 region has the DNA TGTGCCACCAGCAGAGCGGACAGGGTGGGGGACATTCAGTACTTC. Translation: CATSRADRVGDIQYF.

This chain links TRBV5-1 with TRBJ2-7, with 7 bases fitting TRBD1. The V gene end was trimmed by 3 bases and the J gene end by 4 bases; junction bases not matched to a gene: 7. Germline V gives CDR1 SGHRS, CDR2 YFSETQ. CDR3 length: 14 amino acids. In nucleotides, the CDR3 is TGCGCCAGCAGCTCGGACAGGAACCCTTACGAGCAGTACTTC. Residues: CASSSDRNPYEQYF.

The sample holds a few counts of this clonotype. A junction end diverges from the germline sequence, so it may reflect a read error. The rearrangement uses TRBV25-1 and TRBJ1-1; a weak D match, TRBD1 (5 bases). Germline V gives CDR1 MGHDK, CDR2 SYGVNS. The CDR3 is made up of 12 amino acids. The CDR3 here is CASTQWGLIWVF. The CDR3 nucleotides are TGTGCCAGCACTCAATGGGGACTGATATGGGTTTTT.

This clonotype was found a few times. V is TRBV29-1 and J is TRBJ2-7, with D unclear. Germline lookup yields CDR1 SQVTM and CDR2 ANQGSEA. V lost 2 bases to trimming and J lost 2 bases, with 13 bases between them. This CDR3 has 14 amino acids. CDR3 protein: CSVETGSPPYEQYF. In nucleotides, the CDR3 is TGCAGCGTTGAAACGGGTTCCCCTCCCTACGAGCAGTACTTC.

In its sample, this clonotype was seen a few times. The genes are TRBV11-2 and TRBJ2-3; D perhaps matches TRBD1 (6 bases). The ends were cut back, 1 base at V and 4 bases at J, with 12 bases in the middle. The CDR3 covers 15 residues. Germline V gives CDR1 SGHAT, CDR2 FQNNGV. The CDR3: CASSLGPQGADTQYF. The CDR3 DNA reads TGTGCCAGCAGCTTAGGACCACAGGGAGCAGATACGCAGTATTTT.

For this clonotype: With a much larger clone just one base away, this may be a read error. The chain uses TRBV6-6 and TRBJ2-1; unclear D gene. The germline V and J ends were trimmed by 6 bases and 6 bases, with 6 bases remaining between them. The CDR3 has 11 residues. Germline lookup yields CDR1 MNHNY and CDR2 SVGAGI (reference sequence). The CDR3 reads CASRWANEQFF. The CDR3 nucleotides are TGTGCCAGCAGATGGGCCAATGAGCAGTTCTTC.